This TCR beta chain is from a study of HIV-infected children after antiretroviral therapy interruption. Whole-study context: Continuous-treatment samples came from weeks 0, 48 and 150.

Treatment: PENTA 11 planned treatment interruption arm or continuous ART arm. RNA-based 3' RACE libraries used unique molecular identifiers. MiXCR, run by TCRdb on the 3' RACE reads, gives a single entry per CDR3 protein. The sample lists over 35,000 distinct CDR3 sequences; 6.5% were seen once. J gave up 7 bases and V 2 bases, and 7 bases lay outside the gene matches. CDR3 length: 17 amino acids. Germline CDR1 is MDHEN and CDR2 is SYDVKM. The TCR comes from a pool of human donors with HIV. The chain recombines TRBV28 with TRBJ1-6; 11 bases agree with TRBD1. The source material was CD45RA+ CD4+ T cells from PBMCs, pooled from several time points, sampled from a donor given antiretroviral therapy, either interrupted or continuous. Specified subset: naive CD4+ CD45RA+ CD45RO- T cells. The CDR3 is CASSLGGQGARNSPLHF. The CDR3 DNA reads as TGTGCCAGCAGTTTAGGAGGACAGGGGGCAAGGAATTCACCCCTCCACTTT.